This T cell receptor beta chain is drawn from a study of blood T cell repertoires in COVID-19. Recruits, aged roughly 18 to 89 years, lived in 20 to 30 US areas. During the 2 weeks before they entered the study, exposed participants had met someone with a PCR-confirmed or clinician-diagnosed COVID-19 case. Sequencing used immunoSEQ multiplex PCR; TCRdb keeps in-frame clones, though not all of them. The table shows under 250,000 clones, with 80% to 90% occurring only once. With respect to this clone: The junction does not match germline at one end; this may be a read error.

This CDR3 comprises 16 residues. Germline assignment: CDR1 SSHAT and CDR2 FNYEAQ (reference sequence). The chain is built from TRBV7-7 and TRBJ2-1, with D perhaps TRBD1 (5 bases). The clonotype originates from a woman aged 40-49 years who had been exposed to COVID-19. Sequenced: PBMCs or T cells enriched from blood (not recorded which). This chain's CDR3 is CASSPDAGRSYNEQFF. The CDR3 DNA is TGTGCTAGCAGCCCCGATGCAGGGCGCTCCTACAATGAGCAGTTCTTC.